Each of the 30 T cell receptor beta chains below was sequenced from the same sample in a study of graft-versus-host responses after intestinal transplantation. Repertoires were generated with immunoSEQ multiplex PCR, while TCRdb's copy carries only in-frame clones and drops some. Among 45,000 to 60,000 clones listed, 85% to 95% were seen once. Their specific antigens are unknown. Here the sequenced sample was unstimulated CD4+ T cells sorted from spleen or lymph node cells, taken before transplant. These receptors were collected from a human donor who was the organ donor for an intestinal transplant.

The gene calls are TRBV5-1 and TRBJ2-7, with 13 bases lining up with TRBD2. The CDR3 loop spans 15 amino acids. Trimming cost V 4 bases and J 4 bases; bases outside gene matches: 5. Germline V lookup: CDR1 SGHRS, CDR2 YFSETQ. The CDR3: CASSPGLAGVYEQYF. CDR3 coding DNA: TGCGCCAGCAGCCCAGGACTAGCGGGGGTTTACGAGCAGTACTTC.

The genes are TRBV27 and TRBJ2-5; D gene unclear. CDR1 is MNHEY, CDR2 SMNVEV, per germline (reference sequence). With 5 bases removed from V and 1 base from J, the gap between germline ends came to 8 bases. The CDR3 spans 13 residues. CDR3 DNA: TGTGCCAGCAGTCCGACTGCCCAAGAGACCCAGTACTTC. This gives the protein CASSPTAQETQYF.

Here the CDR3 DNA reads TGTGCCATCAGGGGAGGGAACACTGAAGCTTTCTTT. It codes for CAIRGGNTEAFF. The V gene is TRBV10-3, the J gene TRBJ1-1; the D is unclear. The length of the CDR3 is 12 residues. V was pared by 6 bases and J by 1 base, with 6 bases between. Germline assignment: CDR1 ENHRY and CDR2 SYGVKD.

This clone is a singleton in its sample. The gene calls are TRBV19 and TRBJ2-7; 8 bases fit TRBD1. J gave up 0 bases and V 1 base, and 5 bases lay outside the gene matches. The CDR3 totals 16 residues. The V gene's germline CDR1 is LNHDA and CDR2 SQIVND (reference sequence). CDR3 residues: CASSIGATGGSYEQYF. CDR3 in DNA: TGTGCCAGTAGTATAGGGGCTACAGGGGGCTCCTACGAGCAGTACTTC.

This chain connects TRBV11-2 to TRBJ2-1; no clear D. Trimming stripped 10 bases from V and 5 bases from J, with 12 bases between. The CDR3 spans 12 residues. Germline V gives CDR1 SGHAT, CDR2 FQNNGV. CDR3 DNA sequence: TGTGCCACCCAGGCCCTAGACAATGAGCAGTTCTTC. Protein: CATQALDNEQFF.

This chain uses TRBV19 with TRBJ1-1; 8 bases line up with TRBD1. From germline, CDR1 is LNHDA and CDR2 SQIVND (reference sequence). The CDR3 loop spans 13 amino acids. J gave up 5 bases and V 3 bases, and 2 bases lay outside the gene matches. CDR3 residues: CASSMDRETEAFF. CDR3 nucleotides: TGTGCCAGTAGTATGGACAGGGAAACTGAAGCTTTCTTT.

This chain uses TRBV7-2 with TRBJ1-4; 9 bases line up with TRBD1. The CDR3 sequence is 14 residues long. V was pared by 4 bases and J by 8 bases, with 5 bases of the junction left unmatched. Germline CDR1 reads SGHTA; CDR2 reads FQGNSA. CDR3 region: CASSYRTGVEKLFF. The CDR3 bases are TGTGCCAGCAGCTATAGGACAGGGGTGGAAAAACTGTTTTTT.

The CDR3 nucleotides read TGTGCCAGCAGTTCGGGACGGGCGGGGTCGGGCAATCAGCCCCAGCATTTT. It is translated as CASSSGRAGSGNQPQHF. This chain connects TRBV28 to TRBJ1-5, with D maybe TRBD1 (5 bases). Trimming took off 4 bases at V and 2 bases at J, with 18 bases between the two ends. CDR3 size: 17 residues. Germline CDR1 is MDHEN and CDR2 is SYDVKM.

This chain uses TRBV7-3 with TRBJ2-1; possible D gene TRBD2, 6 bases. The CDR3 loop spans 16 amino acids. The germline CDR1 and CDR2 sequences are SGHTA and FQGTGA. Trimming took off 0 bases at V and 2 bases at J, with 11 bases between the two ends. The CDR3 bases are TGTGCCAGCAGCTTAACCCTAGCGATACCCTACAATGAGCAGTTCTTC. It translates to CASSLTLAIPYNEQFF.

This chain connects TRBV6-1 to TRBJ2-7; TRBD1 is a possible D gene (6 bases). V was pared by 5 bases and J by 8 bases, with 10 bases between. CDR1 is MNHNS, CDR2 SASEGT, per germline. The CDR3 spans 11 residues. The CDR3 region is CASSYGTQQYF. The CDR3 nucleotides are TGTGCCAGCAGTTACGGGACACAGCAGTACTTC.

The CDR3 sequence is CASGVSVNSNQPQHF. The DNA of the CDR3 is TGTGCCAGCGGGGTTAGTGTGAATAGCAATCAGCCCCAGCATTTT. J is TRBJ1-5 and V is TRBV9; D unclear. From germline, CDR1 is SGDLS and CDR2 YYNGEE. The CDR3 loop spans 15 amino acids. V lost 7 bases to trimming and J lost 0 bases, with 14 bases between them.

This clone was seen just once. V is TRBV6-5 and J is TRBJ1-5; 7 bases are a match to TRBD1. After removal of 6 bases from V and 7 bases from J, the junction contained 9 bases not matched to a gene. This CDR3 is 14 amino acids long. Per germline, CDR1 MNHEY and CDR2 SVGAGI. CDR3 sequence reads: CASSRQGNGQPQHF. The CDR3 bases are TGTGCCAGCAGCCGACAGGGTAATGGGCAGCCCCAGCATTTT.

CDR3 nucleotides: TGTGCAGCCCACGGGGGAGGTCGAACTGAAGCTTTCTTT. Protein: CAAHGGGRTEAFF. The rearrangement uses TRBV6-5 and TRBJ1-1, with D perhaps TRBD1 (5 bases). In germline, CDR1 is MNHEY, CDR2 SVGAGI. The CDR3 has 13 amino acids.

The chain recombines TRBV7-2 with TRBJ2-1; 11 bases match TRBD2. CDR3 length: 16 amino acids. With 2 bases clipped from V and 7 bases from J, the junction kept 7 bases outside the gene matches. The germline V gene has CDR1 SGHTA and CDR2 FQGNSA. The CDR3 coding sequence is TGTGCCAGCAGCTTACAAGGACTAGCGGGCGGGAATGAGCAGTTCTTC. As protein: CASSLQGLAGGNEQFF.

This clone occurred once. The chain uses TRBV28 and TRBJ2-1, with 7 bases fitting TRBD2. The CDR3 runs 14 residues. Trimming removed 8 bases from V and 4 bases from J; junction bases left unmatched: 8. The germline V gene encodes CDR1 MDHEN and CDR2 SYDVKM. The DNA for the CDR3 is TGTGCCAGCCACCCGGGGGGTGGTTACAATGAGCAGTTCTTC. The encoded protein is CASHPGGGYNEQFF.

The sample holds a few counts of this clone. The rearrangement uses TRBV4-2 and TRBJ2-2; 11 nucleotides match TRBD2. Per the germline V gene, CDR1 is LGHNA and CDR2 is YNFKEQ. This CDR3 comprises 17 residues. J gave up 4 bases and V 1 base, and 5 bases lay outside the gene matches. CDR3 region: CASSQVTSGRSTGELFF. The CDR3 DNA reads TGTGCCAGCAGCCAAGTCACTAGCGGGAGATCCACCGGGGAGCTGTTTTTT.

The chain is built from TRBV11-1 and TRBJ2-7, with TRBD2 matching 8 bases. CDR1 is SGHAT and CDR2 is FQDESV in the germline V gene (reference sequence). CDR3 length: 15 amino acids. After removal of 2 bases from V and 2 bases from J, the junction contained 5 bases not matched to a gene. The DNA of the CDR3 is TGTGCCAGCAGCTTATCTGGGACTAGAGCCTACGAGCAGTACTTC. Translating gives CASSLSGTRAYEQYF.

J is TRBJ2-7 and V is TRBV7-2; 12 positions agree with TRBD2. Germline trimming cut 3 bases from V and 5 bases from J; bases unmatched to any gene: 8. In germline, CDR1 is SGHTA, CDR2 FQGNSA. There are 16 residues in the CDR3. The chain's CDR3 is CASSLLAGGPINEQYF. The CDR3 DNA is TGTGCCAGCAGCTTGCTAGCGGGAGGGCCGATTAACGAGCAGTACTTC.

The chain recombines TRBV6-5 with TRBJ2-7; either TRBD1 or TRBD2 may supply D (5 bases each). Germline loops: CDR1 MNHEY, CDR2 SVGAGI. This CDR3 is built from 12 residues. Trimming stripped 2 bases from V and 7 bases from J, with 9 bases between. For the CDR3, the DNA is TGTGCCAGCAGTTACGGGACGAAAGAGCAGTACTTC. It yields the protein CASSYGTKEQYF.

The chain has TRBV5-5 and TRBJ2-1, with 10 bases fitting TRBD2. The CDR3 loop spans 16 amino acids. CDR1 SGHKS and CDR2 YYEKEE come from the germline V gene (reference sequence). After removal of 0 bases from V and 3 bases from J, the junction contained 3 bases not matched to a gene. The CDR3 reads CASSLDTSGNYNEQFF. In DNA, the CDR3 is TGTGCCAGCAGCTTGGATACTAGCGGGAACTACAATGAGCAGTTCTTC.

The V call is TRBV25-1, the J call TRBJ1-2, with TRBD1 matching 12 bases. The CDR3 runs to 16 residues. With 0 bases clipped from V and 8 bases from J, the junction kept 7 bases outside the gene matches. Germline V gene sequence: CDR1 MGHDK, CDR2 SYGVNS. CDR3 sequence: CASSEYVGQGAEGYTF. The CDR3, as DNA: TGTGCCAGCAGTGAATATGTGGGACAGGGGGCGGAAGGCTACACCTTC.

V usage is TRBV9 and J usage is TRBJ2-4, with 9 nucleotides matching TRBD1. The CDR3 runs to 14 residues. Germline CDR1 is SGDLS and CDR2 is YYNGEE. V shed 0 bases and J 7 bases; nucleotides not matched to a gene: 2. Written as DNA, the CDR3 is TGTGCCAGCAGCGTAGGGGGGACAGGGAACATTCAGTACTTC. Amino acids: CASSVGGTGNIQYF.

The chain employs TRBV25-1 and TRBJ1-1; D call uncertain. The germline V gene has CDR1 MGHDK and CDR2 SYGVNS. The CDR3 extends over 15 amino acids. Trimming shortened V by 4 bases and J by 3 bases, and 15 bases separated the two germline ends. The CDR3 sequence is CASSALDGPHTEAFF. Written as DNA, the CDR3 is TGTGCCAGCAGTGCCCTGGACGGGCCCCACACTGAAGCTTTCTTT. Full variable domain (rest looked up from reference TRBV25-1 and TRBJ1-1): EADIYQTPRYLVIGTGKKITLECSQTMGHDKMYWYQQDPGMELHLIHYSYGVNSTEKGDLSSESTVSRIRTEHFPLTLESARPSHTSQYLCASSALDGPHTEAFFGQGTRLTVV.

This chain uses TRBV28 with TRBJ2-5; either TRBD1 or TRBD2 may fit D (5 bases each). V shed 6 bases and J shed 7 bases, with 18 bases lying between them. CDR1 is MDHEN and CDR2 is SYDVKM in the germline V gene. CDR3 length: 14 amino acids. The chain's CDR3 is CASRPSGSSGTQYF. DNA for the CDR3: TGTGCCAGCAGACCCTCAGGGAGCTCAGGGACCCAGTACTTC.

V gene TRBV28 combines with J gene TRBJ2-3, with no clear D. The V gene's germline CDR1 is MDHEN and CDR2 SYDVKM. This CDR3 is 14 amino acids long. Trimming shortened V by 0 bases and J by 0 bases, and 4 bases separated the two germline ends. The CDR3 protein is CASSLWTSTDTQYF. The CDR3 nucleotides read TGTGCCAGCAGTTTATGGACTAGCACAGATACGCAGTATTTT.

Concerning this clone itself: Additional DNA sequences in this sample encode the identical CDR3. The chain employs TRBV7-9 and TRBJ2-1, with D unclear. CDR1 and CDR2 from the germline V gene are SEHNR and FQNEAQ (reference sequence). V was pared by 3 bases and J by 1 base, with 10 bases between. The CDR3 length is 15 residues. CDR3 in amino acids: CASSFGSVSYNEQFF. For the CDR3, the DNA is TGTGCCAGCAGCTTTGGATCGGTTTCCTACAATGAGCAGTTCTTC.

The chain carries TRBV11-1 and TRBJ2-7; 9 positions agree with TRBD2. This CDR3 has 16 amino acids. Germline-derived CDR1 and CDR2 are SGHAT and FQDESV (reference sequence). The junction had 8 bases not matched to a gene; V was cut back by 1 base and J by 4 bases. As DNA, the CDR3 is TGTGCCAGCAGCTTAGGCCCTAGCGGGATACATTACGAGCAGTACTTC. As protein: CASSLGPSGIHYEQYF.

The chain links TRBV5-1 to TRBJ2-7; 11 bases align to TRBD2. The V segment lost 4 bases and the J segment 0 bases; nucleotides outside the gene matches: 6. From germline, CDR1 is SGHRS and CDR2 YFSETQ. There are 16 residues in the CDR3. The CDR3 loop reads CASSQLAGVTSYEQYF. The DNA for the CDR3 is TGCGCCAGCAGCCAACTAGCGGGAGTGACCTCCTACGAGCAGTACTTC.

The CDR3 reads CASSTQRTDTQYF. The CDR3 coding sequence is TGTGCCAGCAGCACCCAAAGGACAGATACGCAGTATTTT. This rearrangement joins TRBV5-6 to TRBJ2-3; no clear D gene. V was clipped by 4 bases and J by 3 bases, with 9 bases between them. CDR3 length: 13 residues. CDR1 is SGHDT, CDR2 YYEEEE, per germline.

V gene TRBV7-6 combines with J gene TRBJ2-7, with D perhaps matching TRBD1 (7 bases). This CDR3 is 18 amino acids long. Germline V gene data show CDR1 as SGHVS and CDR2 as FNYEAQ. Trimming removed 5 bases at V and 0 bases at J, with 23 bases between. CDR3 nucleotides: TGTGCCAGCAGCCCCAGGAGGGGGCTAGCGCCGAGCTCCTACGAGCAGTACTTC. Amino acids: CASSPRRGLAPSSYEQYF.